Each of the 10 T cell receptor beta chains below was sequenced from the same sample in a study of T cell repertoires in cytomegalovirus infection. Each CDR3 protein gets one entry after TCRdb re-called the reads with MiXCR. This sample has 250,000 or so distinct CDR3 sequences; approximately 10% occur once, and the top ten carry about 15%. The sample comprised PBMCs. The origin of the receptors is a human donor in good health (CMV status not recorded). Some clones in this sample may be carry-over from other donors' samples.

This clonotype was counted ten times or more. The chain carries TRBV7-2 and TRBJ2-7; D gene unclear. The CDR3 sequence is 14 residues long. Trimming took off 1 base at V and 3 bases at J, with 10 bases between the two ends. Germline loops: CDR1 SGHTA, CDR2 FQGNSA. CDR3 loop: CASSLEGYLYEQYF. CDR3 coding DNA: TGTGCCAGCAGCTTAGAAGGTTACCTCTACGAGCAGTACTTC.

This clonotype was seen at least ten times. This chain links TRBV12-3 or TRBV12-4 with TRBJ2-5; 8 bases align to TRBD1. This CDR3 is 13 amino acids long. The J segment lost 4 bases and the V segment lost 6 bases, leaving 4 bases of the junction unmatched. The DNA for the CDR3 is TGTGCCAGCAGCCGGACAGGGCGAGAGACCCAGTACTTC. Amino acids: CASSRTGRETQYF.

The chain employs TRBV15 and TRBJ2-7, with 9 bases aligning to TRBD1. V shed 0 bases and J 6 bases; nucleotides not matched to a gene: 6. The germline V gene encodes CDR1 LNHNV and CDR2 YYDKDF (reference sequence). The CDR3 is 15 amino acids. The CDR3 DNA follows: TGTGCCACCAGCAGAGAGAACAGGGGGCTTGGCGAGCAGTACTTC. Amino acid sequence: CATSRENRGLGEQYF.

This clonotype was seen repeatedly, ten times or more. This chain uses TRBV7-2 with TRBJ2-7; D remains ambiguous. Trimming removed 4 bases from V and 3 bases from J, with 10 bases in between. The germline gives CDR1 SGHTA, CDR2 FQGNSA. CDR3 length equals 13 residues. The CDR3 DNA is TGTGCCAGCAGCTCACCCAACAACTACGAGCAGTACTTC. Protein sequence: CASSSPNNYEQYF.

This clonotype was counted at least ten times. The chain carries TRBV7-8 and TRBJ1-1, with 7 bases aligning to TRBD1. Per the germline V gene, CDR1 is SGHVS and CDR2 is FQNEAQ. The CDR3 sequence is 13 residues long. V shed 9 bases, J shed 5 bases, and the junction held 9 bases outside the gene matches. The CDR3 loop reads CASQQGLGTEAFF. CDR3 DNA: TGTGCCAGTCAACAGGGGTTGGGTACTGAAGCTTTCTTT. Full variable domain (outside the CDR3, taken from reference TRBV7-8 and TRBJ1-1): GAGVSQSPRYKVAKRGQDVALRCDPISGHVSLFWYQQALGQGPEFLTYFQNEAQLDKSGLPSDRFFAERPEGSVSTLKIQRTQQEDSAVYLCASQQGLGTEAFFGQGTRLTVV.

This clonotype appeared many times. This chain links TRBV12-3 or TRBV12-4 with TRBJ2-1; D is possibly TRBD2 (6 bases). The V end lost 8 bases, the J end lost 0 bases, and 14 bases lay between the germline ends. This CDR3 comprises 15 residues. In DNA form, the CDR3 reads TGTGCCAGCCGGGGCGGGGTGAGCTCCTACAATGAGCAGTTCTTC. Translated, it gives CASRGGVSSYNEQFF.

This clonotype was counted only a few times. The chain combines TRBV20-1 with TRBJ2-7; no clear D gene. The CDR3 extends over 14 amino acids. The V end lost 3 bases, the J end lost 3 bases, and 15 bases lay between the germline ends. Germline loops: CDR1 DFQATT, CDR2 SNEGSKA (reference sequence). CDR3 sequence: CSARPSGRFYEQYF. In DNA, the CDR3 is TGCAGTGCTAGGCCATCCGGACGGTTCTACGAGCAGTACTTC.

This clonotype was counted ten times or more. The chain employs TRBV7-6 and TRBJ2-5, with D unclear. Per germline, CDR1 SGHVS and CDR2 FNYEAQ. V was pared by 10 bases and J by 4 bases, with 13 bases between. This CDR3 is built from 12 residues. CDR3 sequence (DNA): TGTGCCACTTCAAGGGAAGGAGAGACCCAGTACTTC. Residues: CATSREGETQYF.

This clonotype came up many times. This chain joins TRBV7-2 and TRBJ2-1, with 7 positions matching TRBD2. The CDR3 runs 15 residues. V lost 5 bases, J lost 2 bases, and 6 bases stayed unmatched. In germline, CDR1 is SGHTA, CDR2 FQGNSA. This CDR3 is CASSPPGGPYNEQFF. The CDR3, as DNA: TGTGCCAGCAGCCCCCCGGGGGGACCCTACAATGAGCAGTTCTTC.

This clonotype was recorded at least ten times. The chain combines TRBV7-7 with TRBJ2-3; 7 bases fit TRBD1. V dropped 5 bases and J dropped 3; count of bases not matched to a gene: 8. The CDR3 is 15 amino acids. Germline V gene data show CDR1 as SSHAT and CDR2 as FNYEAQ (reference sequence). DNA of the CDR3: TGTGCCAGCAGCCCTTCGACAGGGCTGACAGATACGCAGTATTTT. Translated: CASSPSTGLTDTQYF.